This TCR beta chain was found in a study of T cell responses to AZD1222 COVID-19 vaccine. Losses at the gene ends were 6 bases for V and 10 bases for J; bases not matched to a gene: 7. The CDR3 is made up of 14 amino acids. Germline CDR1 reads MNHEY; CDR2 reads SVGAGI. Sequenced by immunoSEQ multiplex PCR; TCRdb stores in-frame clones only, minus some. The sample has some 87,000 clones, approximately 89% seen once; the top ten hold around 5.5%. Study observations and caveats: Reports say nearly half of spike-specific TCRs go after unmutated variant regions. Donors were chiefly white British, with a greater number of females, and clonal diversity was perhaps underestimated. The study sampled repertoires only after the peak T cell response. Two AZD1222 doses significantly raised spike-specific TCR breadth and depth over controls.

Of note for this clone: Its antigen is undetermined.

Sequenced material: peripheral blood, taken on day 0 of MenACWY control vaccination. The rearrangement uses TRBV6-5 and TRBJ1-6; 9 bases are shared with TRBD1. This receptor was identified in an adult in good health. In DNA, the CDR3 is TGTGCCAGCAGACCTACAGGGGGCGGGTCACCCCTCCACTTT. This gives the protein CASRPTGGGSPLHF.